The clone carrying this T cell receptor (beta chain) was seen a single time. The data originate from a study of blood T cell repertoires in COVID-19. Sequenced by immunoSEQ multiplex PCR; TCRdb stores in-frame clones only, minus some. The sample includes about 220,000 clones, about four fifths of them seen just once. Sequencing was carried out using PBMCs or T cells enriched from blood (not recorded which). The source of this sequence is a woman aged 40-49 years who had been exposed to COVID-19.

The CDR3 DNA is TGTGCCAGCTGGACCCCGGAGGGGAATCAGCCCCAGCATTTT. Translated, it gives CASWTPEGNQPQHF. The chain couples TRBV6-5 to TRBJ1-5; possible D gene TRBD1, 5 bases. Germline lookup yields CDR1 MNHEY and CDR2 SVGAGI. Trimming pared 8 bases from V and 4 bases from J, leaving 15 bases between. The CDR3 length is 14 residues.